These T cell receptor beta chains were read from a single sample in a study of shared clonotypes between healthy human individuals. Sequencing was performed with immunoSEQ multiplex PCR; in TCRdb, only in-frame clones are kept and a portion is missing. This repertoire shows about 470,000 clones, roughly 77% found once; its top ten account for less than 15%. Material: PBMCs. Receptors were obtained from a woman in her thirties or forties in good health. Some clones in this sample may be carry-over from other donors' samples. Each CDR3 is given with its conserved first and last residue.

j_call v_call cdr3_aa
TRBJ2-3 TRBV27 CASSSGTSGGGDTQYF
TRBJ2-7 TRBV2 CASKPGLEGEQYF
TRBJ2-2 TRBV7-2 CASRLGRSSGTGELFF
TRBJ1-5 TRBV15 CATSRDRVNQPQHF
TRBJ1-2 TRBV4-1 CASSQIWVGRGPEGGYTF
TRBJ2-5 TRBV7-9 CASSNTGTGVVGTQYF
TRBJ2-1 TRBV10-3 CAISSGTSGSSVYEQFF
TRBJ2-5 TRBV11-3 CASSLVQQETQYF
TRBJ2-7 TRBV20-1 CSVKGGYEQYF
TRBJ2-1 TRBV28 CASSFLTGSPYNEQFF
TRBJ2-1 TRBV7-9 CASGAIPGSSYNEQFF
TRBJ1-1 TRBV5-4 CASSPSPGTGMNTEAFF
TRBJ1-4 TRBV6-1 CASHLDRTNEKLFF
TRBJ2-1 TRBV7-7 CASSFSPYILAGAVPHNEQFF
TRBJ2-3 TRBV30 CAWSGALSTDTQYF
TRBJ2-7 TRBV5-1 CASREGGEGSYEQYF
TRBJ2-5 TRBV30 CAWSRDRGETQYF
TRBJ1-5 TRBV19 CASSTHRLSNQPQHF
TRBJ1-3 TRBV5-1 CASSLAQGSGNTIYF
TRBJ2-1 TRBV27 CASSWSAGGPYNEQFF
TRBJ2-1 TRBV6-1 CASRREGPSYNEQFF
TRBJ2-1 TRBV7-3 CASSLTQVDSGRAKQFF